The 5 T cell receptor beta chains given below trace back to one sample, sequenced in a study of Graves' ophthalmopathy and Graves' hyperthyroidism. Amplification from RNA transcripts yielded the TCR beta CDR3 regions. First-round RT-PCR relied on HTBI primers, and a second-round multiplex PCR came next. TCRdb reanalysed the multiplex PCR reads using MiXCR and keeps one entry per CDR3 protein. The table has about 660,000 distinct CDR3 sequences, more than 40% seen once. The sample comprised peripheral blood. The receptors stem from an adult man with Graves' ophthalmopathy.

The chain recombines TRBV9 with TRBJ1-6; D remains ambiguous. V was cut by 6 bases and J by 0 bases, with 7 bases left in between. The CDR3 totals 14 residues. Looked up from germline, CDR1 is SGDLS and CDR2 is YYNGEE. CDR3 sequence (DNA): TGTGCCAGCACACGGAGCTCCTATAATTCACCCCTCCACTTT. Protein sequence: CASTRSSYNSPLHF.

This clonotype was observed a few times. This chain uses TRBV10-3 with TRBJ2-3, with 7 positions matching TRBD1. The CDR3 is 12 amino acids. The germline gives CDR1 ENHRY, CDR2 SYGVKD. Unmatched junction bases numbered 2, after V lost 8 bases and J lost 3 bases. CDR3: CAISRGTDTQYF. The CDR3 DNA reads TGTGCCATCTCCAGGGGGACAGATACGCAGTATTTT.

This chain's CDR3 is CASREQGSSYNSPLHF. The CDR3 coding sequence is TGTGCCAGCAGAGAACAAGGGAGCTCCTATAATTCACCCCTCCACTTT. The chain uses TRBV2 and TRBJ1-6; the D is unclear. CDR1 is SNHLY and CDR2 is FYNNEI in the germline V gene. Trimming took 6 bases from V and 0 from J, leaving 12 bases between them. The CDR3 loop spans 16 amino acids.

This clonotype was observed a single time. This chain uses TRBV29-1 with TRBJ1-1, with TRBD1 as a possible D gene (6 bases). This CDR3 comprises 14 residues. Germline V gives CDR1 SQVTM, CDR2 ANQGSEA. V lost 3 bases and J 1 base, leaving 12 bases between the germline ends. CDR3 protein: CSVDEAGENTEAFF. DNA for the CDR3: TGCAGCGTTGATGAGGCAGGGGAGAACACTGAAGCTTTCTTT.

This clonotype was seen ten or more times. The CDR3 sequence is CATRGGITNEKLFF. CDR3 nucleotide sequence: TGTGCCACCAGGGGAGGGATAACTAATGAAAAACTGTTTTTT. The J gene is TRBJ1-4, the V gene TRBV2, with a weak D call TRBD1 (6 bases). Deletions cut 10 bases from V and 1 base from J, with 13 bases between. The CDR3 spans 14 residues. Germline assignment: CDR1 SNHLY and CDR2 FYNNEI.